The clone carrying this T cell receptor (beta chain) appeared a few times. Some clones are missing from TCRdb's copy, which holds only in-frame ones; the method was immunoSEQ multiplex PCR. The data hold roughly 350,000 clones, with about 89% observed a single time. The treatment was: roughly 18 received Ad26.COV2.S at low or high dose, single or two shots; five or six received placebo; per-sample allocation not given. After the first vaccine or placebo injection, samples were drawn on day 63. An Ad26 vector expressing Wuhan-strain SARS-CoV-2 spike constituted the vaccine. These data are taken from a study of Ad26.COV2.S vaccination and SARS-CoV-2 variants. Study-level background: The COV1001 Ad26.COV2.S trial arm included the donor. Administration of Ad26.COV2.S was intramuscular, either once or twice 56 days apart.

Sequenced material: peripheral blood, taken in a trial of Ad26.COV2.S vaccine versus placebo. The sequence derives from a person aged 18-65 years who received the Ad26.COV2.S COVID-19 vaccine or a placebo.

DNA of the CDR3: TGTGCCAGCAGTGAGAGGGGCATGAGGACTGAAGCTTTCTTT. Protein product: CASSERGMRTEAFF. V and J are TRBV2 and TRBJ1-1; possibly TRBD1 for D (5 bases). Germline lookup yields CDR1 SNHLY and CDR2 FYNNEI. V shed 3 bases and J shed 5 bases, with 13 bases lying between them. The CDR3 has 14 residues.